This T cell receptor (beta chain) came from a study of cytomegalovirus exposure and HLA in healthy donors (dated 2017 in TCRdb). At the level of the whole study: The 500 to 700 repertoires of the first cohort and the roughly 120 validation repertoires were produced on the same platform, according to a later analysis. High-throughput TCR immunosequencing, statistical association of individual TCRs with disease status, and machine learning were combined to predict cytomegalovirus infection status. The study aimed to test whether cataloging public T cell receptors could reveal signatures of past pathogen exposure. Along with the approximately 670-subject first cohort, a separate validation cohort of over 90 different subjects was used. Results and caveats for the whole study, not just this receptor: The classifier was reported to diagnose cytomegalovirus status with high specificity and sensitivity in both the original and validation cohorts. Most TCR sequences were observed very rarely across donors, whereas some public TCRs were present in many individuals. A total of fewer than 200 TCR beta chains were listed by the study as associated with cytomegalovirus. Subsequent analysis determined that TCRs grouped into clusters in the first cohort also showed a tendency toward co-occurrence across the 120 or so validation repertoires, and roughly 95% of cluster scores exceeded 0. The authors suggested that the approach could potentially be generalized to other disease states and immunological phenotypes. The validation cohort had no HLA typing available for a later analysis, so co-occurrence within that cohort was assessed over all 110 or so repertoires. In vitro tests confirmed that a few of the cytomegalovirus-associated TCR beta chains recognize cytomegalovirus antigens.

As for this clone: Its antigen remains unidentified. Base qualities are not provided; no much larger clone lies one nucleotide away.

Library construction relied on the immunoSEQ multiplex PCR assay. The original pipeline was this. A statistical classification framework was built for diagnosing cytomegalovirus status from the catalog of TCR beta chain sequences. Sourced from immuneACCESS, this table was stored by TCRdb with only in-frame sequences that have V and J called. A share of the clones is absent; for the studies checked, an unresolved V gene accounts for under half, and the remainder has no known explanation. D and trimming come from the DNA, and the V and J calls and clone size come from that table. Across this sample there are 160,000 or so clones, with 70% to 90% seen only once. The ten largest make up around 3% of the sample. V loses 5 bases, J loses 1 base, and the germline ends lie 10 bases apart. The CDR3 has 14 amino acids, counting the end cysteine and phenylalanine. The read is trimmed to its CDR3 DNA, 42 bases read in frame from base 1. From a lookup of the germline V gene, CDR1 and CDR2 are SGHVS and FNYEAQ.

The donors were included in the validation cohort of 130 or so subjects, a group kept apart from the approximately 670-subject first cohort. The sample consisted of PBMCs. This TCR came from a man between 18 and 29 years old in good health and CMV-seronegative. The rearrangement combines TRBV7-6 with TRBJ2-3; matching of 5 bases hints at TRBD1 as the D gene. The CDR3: CASSPRVGTDTQYF. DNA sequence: TGTGCCAGCAGCCCCAGGGTTGGCACAGATACGCAGTATTTT.